Listed below are T cell receptor beta chains from one sample, sequenced in a study of T cell responses to AZD1222 COVID-19 vaccine. The data were produced by immunoSEQ multiplex PCR, yet TCRdb's version contains in-frame clones alone and is incomplete. Of approximately 150,000 clones in the sample, about 89% were seen once. Specimen: peripheral blood, collected 28 days after the second dose of the MenACWY control vaccine. Every receptor here comes from an adult who received the MenACWY meningococcal vaccine as a control. Both conserved end residues are part of each CDR3. A D gene is named only where the DNA matches it firmly. Some rows mark clone size as missing; the rest say once, few, many or name a class of expanded clone.

TRBV6-5	TRBJ1-3	TRBD1	NA	TGTGCCACCCGACAGGGGGGTGGAAACACCATATATTTT	CATRQGGGNTIYF
TRBV3-1/TRBV3-2	TRBJ2-5	NA	NA	TGTGCCAGCAGCCTGGCAGTTAGTGTGTTCGAGACCCAGTACTTC	CASSLAVSVFETQYF
TRBV19	TRBJ1-2	NA	few	TGTGCCAGTAAGCCCCAGGGCATTGGCTACACCTTC	CASKPQGIGYTF
TRBV5-1	TRBJ2-2	TRBD1	NA	TGCGCCAGCAGCGTGGACAGGGGGCGAGGGGAGCTGTTTTTT	CASSVDRGRGELFF
TRBV7-2	TRBJ1-5	NA	NA	TGTGCCAGCAGCCCGTACGGGGGGCCCCAGCATTTT	CASSPYGGPQHF
TRBV6-5	TRBJ1-5	NA	NA	TGTGCCAGCAGTTACGGGGTTGGCAGACCCCAGCATTTT	CASSYGVGRPQHF
TRBV5-6	TRBJ1-4	NA	NA	TGTGCCAGCAGCTTGGGCAGGGGTTATGAAAAACTGTTTTTT	CASSLGRGYEKLFF
TRBV24-1	TRBJ2-5	NA	NA	TGTGCCACCAGTGATACGACTCGGGGTTTCCAAGAGACCCAGTACTTC	CATSDTTRGFQETQYF
TRBV6-1	TRBJ1-5	NA	NA	TGTGCCAGCAGTGAAGCGCGGTGGCAGGACAATCAGCCCCAGCATTTT	CASSEARWQDNQPQHF
TRBV28	TRBJ2-2	NA	NA	TGTGCCAGCAGTTTATCTCCCGGGGAGCTGTTTTTT	CASSLSPGELFF
TRBV19	TRBJ2-1	NA	NA	TGTGCCAGTAGTTACAGATTCTCCTACAATGAGCAGTTCTTC	CASSYRFSYNEQFF
TRBV29-1	TRBJ2-3	TRBD2	NA	TGCAGCGTTGGTCTAGCGGGGGCAGATACGCAGTATTTT	CSVGLAGADTQYF
TRBV2	TRBJ1-2	NA	NA	TGTGCCAGCAGTGCGGGGGAGATAGTCTATGGCTACACCTTC	CASSAGEIVYGYTF
TRBV30	TRBJ2-5	NA	NA	TGTGCCTGGACCCAGGGTACACTAGGCACCCAAGAGACCCAGTACTTC	CAWTQGTLGTQETQYF
TRBV7-2	TRBJ2-3	TRBD2	NA	TGTGCCAGCAGCGCGCTAGCGGTCACAGATACGCAGTATTTT	CASSALAVTDTQYF
TRBV5-1	TRBJ2-2	NA	NA	TGCGCCAGCAGCTTGGATCCGAACACCGGGGAGCTGTTTTTT	CASSLDPNTGELFF
TRBV6-2/TRBV6-3	TRBJ2-6	NA	NA	TGTGCCAGCAGTTTCAACAACAGGGACCCAATCTCTGGGGCCAACGTCCTGACTTTC	CASSFNNRDPISGANVLTF
TRBV4-3	TRBJ1-4	TRBD1	NA	TGCGCCAGCAGCCAAGATCTCCCAAGACAGGGGAGTAATGAAAAACTGTTTTTT	CASSQDLPRQGSNEKLFF
TRBV7-3	TRBJ1-1	TRBD1	once	TGTGCCAGCAGCTTAACGAGGGACAGGGAAGCTTTCTTT	CASSLTRDREAFF
TRBV18	TRBJ2-2	NA	NA	TGTGCCAGCTCGGATCGGGGTGCCGGGGAGCTGTTTTTT	CASSDRGAGELFF
TRBV2	TRBJ1-1	TRBD1	few	TGTGCCAGCAGTGAGGTGACAGGGGGCTGGAACACTGAAGCTTTCTTT	CASSEVTGGWNTEAFF
TRBV10-3	TRBJ1-2	NA	NA	TGTGCCATCAGGGACAGTTCTAACTATGGCTACACCTTC	CAIRDSSNYGYTF
TRBV24-1	TRBJ1-5	TRBD1	NA	TGTGCCACCAGTGATTCGGGACAGGGGGCGGTTCAGCCCCAGCATTTT	CATSDSGQGAVQPQHF
TRBV7-9	TRBJ2-3	NA	NA	TGTGCCAGCAGCTTAGGGCAGGTAACAGATACGCAGTATTTT	CASSLGQVTDTQYF
TRBV19	TRBJ1-2	NA	NA	TGTGCCAGTAGTCCCCCGGTTCTTAACTATGGCTACACCTTC	CASSPPVLNYGYTF
TRBV6-2/TRBV6-3	TRBJ2-1	TRBD2	NA	TGTGCCAGCAGTTTACACGCGGGGCTAGCGGGATCGGTTGAGCAGTTCTTC	CASSLHAGLAGSVEQFF
TRBV6-1	TRBJ1-2	TRBD1	once	TGTGCCAGCAGTGACAGGGGGAAAGGCTATGGCTACACCTTC	CASSDRGKGYGYTF
TRBV4-2	TRBJ1-4	NA	NA	TGTGCCAGCAGCCAAGATCGGGGGCAGGCCGGTGAGAAACTGTTTTTT	CASSQDRGQAGEKLFF
TRBV7-3	TRBJ2-1	NA	once	TGTGCCAGCAGCCTCGGGGGCGCTTTCGCCTACAATGAGCAGTTCTTC	CASSLGGAFAYNEQFF
TRBV12-3/TRBV12-4	TRBJ2-5	NA	NA	TGTGCCAGCACCATCGCGGGAAAAGAGACCCAGTACTTC	CASTIAGKETQYF
TRBV5-1	TRBJ2-7	NA	NA	TGCGCCAGCAGCGACAGCTCCTACGAGCAGTACTTC	CASSDSSYEQYF
TRBV2	TRBJ2-3	TRBD2	NA	TGTGCCAGCAGTTTCCTAGCGGGAAGGGCAGATACGCAGTATTTT	CASSFLAGRADTQYF
TRBV6-5	TRBJ2-2	NA	NA	TGTGCCAGCAGTCAGGGAGCCGGGGAGCTGTTTTTT	CASSQGAGELFF
TRBV28	TRBJ2-2	TRBD2	NA	TGTGCCAGCACTAAAAGGGTCCCCGGGACTAGCGGAAGAAACACCGGGGAGCTGTTTTTT	CASTKRVPGTSGRNTGELFF
TRBV10-2	TRBJ1-6	TRBD1	NA	TGCGCCAGCCGCCCGGGGACAGCTAATAATTCACCCCTCCACTTT	CASRPGTANNSPLHF
TRBV6-4	TRBJ2-3	NA	NA	TGTGCCAGCAGTGACGAACGGGGAGATACGCAGTATTTT	CASSDERGDTQYF
TRBV15	TRBJ1-4	NA	NA	TGTGCCACCAGCAGAGATGGGGGCAGGGGAAGAGAAAAACTGTTTTTT	CATSRDGGRGREKLFF
TRBV12-3/TRBV12-4	TRBJ1-5	NA	NA	TGTGCCAGCAGCTATTCTCGACAGCCCCAGCATTTT	CASSYSRQPQHF
TRBV29-1	TRBJ2-1	TRBD2	once	TGCAGCGGTTATCCAGGGACTAGCGGGGGCAATGAGCAGTTCTTC	CSGYPGTSGGNEQFF